This T cell receptor (beta chain) was retrieved from a study of beta chain features in type 1 diabetes. General study findings and limits: Cells carrying high TCR expression could end up over-represented when cDNA is sequenced. Type 1 diabetes patients had TCRB CDR3s that were shorter (moderately but significantly so) in all four CD4+ subsets.

Expressed TCRB transcripts got sequenced, as all isolated RNA was reverse transcribed. Measured with immunoSEQ multiplex PCR; TCRdb has only the in-frame clones, and not every one. Altogether hundreds of thousands of clones are present, 15% being singletons, with the ten largest covering around 0.015%. This clone turned up a few times. Its matching antigen is unknown. The sequence came from a man aged 18 to 30 with type 1 diabetes. Sequenced: naive CD4+ T cells from blood.

The DNA of the CDR3 is TGTGCCAGTAGTATCGAAGTGGCAACTGAAGCTTTCTTT. This gives the protein CASSIEVATEAFF. The V call is TRBV19, the J call TRBJ1-1; no firm D call. Deletions cut 3 bases from V and 5 bases from J, with 10 bases between. The germline CDR1 and CDR2 sequences are LNHDA and SQIVND (reference sequence). The CDR3 is 13 amino acids.